Shown below are 18 T cell receptor beta chains from a single sample sequenced in a study of tumor-infiltrating lymphocytes in localized non-small cell lung cancer. The table came from immunoSEQ multiplex PCR; TCRdb's copy has only in-frame clones and leaves some out. The profile shows approximately 15,000 clones, approximately 80% of them singletons. The sample consisted of uninvolved lung tissue not adjacent to the tumor. These receptors were collected from a human donor with non-small cell lung cancer.

This clone appeared once. In DNA form, the CDR3 reads TGTGCCAGCAGCTCGACTCGTAGGGCAGATACGCAGTATTTT. Amino acids: CASSSTRRADTQYF. The chain couples TRBV11-2 to TRBJ2-3; D unresolved. Trimming removed 4 bases at V and 4 bases at J, with 12 bases between. The germline V gene has CDR1 SGHAT and CDR2 FQNNGV. The CDR3 extends over 14 amino acids.

The CDR3 sequence: CATSSSRSGYGYTF. The DNA of the CDR3 is TGTGCCACCTCAAGTTCACGGTCAGGCTATGGCTACACCTTC. This chain joins TRBV15 and TRBJ1-2, with no clear D. CDR3 length: 14 residues. The ends were cut back, 8 bases at V and 4 bases at J, with 17 bases in the middle. CDR1 is LNHNV, CDR2 YYDKDF, per germline (reference sequence).

The chain carries TRBV19 and TRBJ2-1; no clear D. This CDR3 comprises 12 residues. V shed 4 bases and J shed 7 bases, with 8 bases lying between them. Germline V gives CDR1 LNHDA, CDR2 SQIVND (reference sequence). CDR3 bases: TGTGCCAGTAGTAATGGGGTAAATGAGCAGTTCTTC. As protein: CASSNGVNEQFF. The full variable domain, completed using reference TRBV19 and TRBJ2-1, is DGGITQSPKYLFRKEGQNVTLSCEQNLNHDAMYWYRQDPGQGLRLIYYSQIVNDFQKGDIAEGYSVSREKKESFPLTVTSAQKNPTAFYLCASSNGVNEQFFGPGTRLTVL.

The chain has TRBV2 and TRBJ1-5; TRBD1 is a possible D gene (5 bases). Per the germline V gene, CDR1 is SNHLY and CDR2 is FYNNEI. CDR3 length equals 14 residues. V lost 6 bases to trimming and J lost 2 bases, with 11 bases between them. The CDR3 DNA follows: TGTGCCAGCAGCCCCGGGACGGGCAATCAGCCCCAGCATTTT. It is translated as CASSPGTGNQPQHF.

The chain is built from TRBV5-1 and TRBJ2-5, with TRBD1 matching 7 bases. The CDR3 loop spans 18 amino acids. The V gene end was trimmed by 3 bases and the J gene end by 1 base; junction bases not matched to a gene: 15. The germline V gene encodes CDR1 SGHRS and CDR2 YFSETQ. Here the CDR3 reads CASSSGTVTVVLQETQYF. The CDR3 nucleotides are TGCGCCAGCAGCTCAGGGACAGTCACTGTGGTCCTCCAAGAGACCCAGTACTTC.

The V gene is TRBV5-1, the J gene TRBJ2-6; TRBD1 might be the D (5 bases). Germline lookup yields CDR1 SGHRS and CDR2 YFSETQ. V was shortened by 0 bases and J by 2 bases, with 9 bases between the two germline ends. The CDR3 length is 16 residues. As DNA, the CDR3 is TGCGCCAGCAGCTTGGCCGGACAAGCTGGGGCCAACGTCCTGACTTTC. Translated: CASSLAGQAGANVLTF.

This sequence joins TRBV6-1 and TRBJ2-1; TRBD2 aligns across 7 bases. J gave up 0 bases and V 1 base, and 0 bases lay outside the gene matches. The CDR3 has 15 residues. Germline V lookup: CDR1 MNHNS, CDR2 SASEGT. The CDR3 coding sequence is TGTGCCAGCAGTGAAGGCGGGAGCTCCTACAATGAGCAGTTCTTC. Translating it yields CASSEGGSSYNEQFF.

This chain joins TRBV5-4 and TRBJ2-2; D is uncertain. The ends were cut back, 0 bases at V and 6 bases at J, with 6 bases in the middle. The V gene's germline CDR1 is SGHNT and CDR2 YYREEE (reference sequence). There are 13 residues in the CDR3. CDR3 DNA sequence: TGTGCCAGCAGCTTGGGGCGGTCCGGGGAGCTGTTTTTT. Protein: CASSLGRSGELFF.

Worth noting for this clone: At the DNA level, this CDR3 is encoded by other sequences in the same sample as well. V is TRBV9 and J is TRBJ2-3; the match to TRBD1 covers 9 bases. The germline gives CDR1 SGDLS, CDR2 YYNGEE. V dropped 2 bases and J dropped 6; count of bases not matched to a gene: 7. This CDR3 is built from 15 residues. The CDR3 DNA reads TGTGCCAGCAGCGTGACAGGGGGACGAGGGGATACGCAGTATTTT. The encoded protein is CASSVTGGRGDTQYF.

This clone was detected once. V and J are TRBV28 and TRBJ2-7; D unclear. CDR3 length: 13 amino acids. Germline V gene data show CDR1 as MDHEN and CDR2 as SYDVKM. Trimming stripped 5 bases from V and 5 bases from J, with 13 bases between. The CDR3 spells CASSIPPRDEQYF. CDR3 DNA sequence: TGTGCCAGCAGTATCCCTCCTAGAGACGAGCAGTACTTC.

The CDR3, as DNA: TGCGCCAGCAGTGTAGACACTGAAGCTTTCTTT. As protein: CASSVDTEAFF. This chain joins TRBV5-1 and TRBJ1-1, with unresolved D. Germline assignment: CDR1 SGHRS and CDR2 YFSETQ. CDR3 length: 11 amino acids. V was pared by 5 bases and J by 3 bases, with 5 bases between.

J is TRBJ1-5 and V is TRBV27; possibly TRBD1 for D (5 bases). Trimming took off 4 bases at V and 1 base at J, with 11 bases between the two ends. Looked up from germline, CDR1 is MNHEY and CDR2 is SMNVEV (reference sequence). CDR3 length: 15 residues. In DNA, the CDR3 is TGTGCCAGCAGTTGGGGGGGAAACAGCAATCAGCCCCAGCATTTT. As protein: CASSWGGNSNQPQHF.

The V and J genes are TRBV10-1 and TRBJ2-3, with 7 nucleotides matching TRBD1. The germline gives CDR1 WNHNN, CDR2 SYGVQD (reference sequence). CDR3 length: 14 amino acids. The ends lost 5 bases at V and 3 bases at J; junction bases unmatched: 5. The CDR3 is CASSPGQPTDTQYF. The CDR3 DNA reads TGCGCCAGCAGTCCGGGACAGCCAACAGATACGCAGTATTTT.

The rearrangement uses TRBV27 and TRBJ1-1; maybe TRBD1 (6 bases). Germline V lookup: CDR1 MNHEY, CDR2 SMNVEV (reference sequence). The V end lost 7 bases, the J end lost 1 base, and 13 bases lay between the germline ends. The CDR3 consists of 14 residues. The CDR3 sequence is CASTPQGRNTEAFF. The CDR3 DNA is TGTGCCAGCACCCCCCAGGGGAGGAACACTGAAGCTTTCTTT.

The chain joins TRBV9 to TRBJ2-7; 7 bases align to TRBD2. J gave up 2 bases and V 0 bases, and 5 bases lay outside the gene matches. Germline CDR1 and CDR2: SGDLS and YYNGEE. This CDR3 spans 15 amino acids. CDR3 loop: CASSVASGLPYEQYF. The CDR3 bases are TGTGCCAGCAGCGTAGCGTCGGGACTACCCTACGAGCAGTACTTC.

This sequence joins TRBV12-1 and TRBJ1-5. TRBV12-1 is flagged as a pseudogene. The CDR3 covers 18 residues. The CDR3 sequence is CASSSGRPSTVSNQPQHF. The CDR3, as DNA: TGTGCCAGCAGTTCGGGACGTCCGTCAACCGTTAGCAATCAGCCCCAGCATTTT.

Here the CDR3 reads CASSSRVYTDTQYF. Written as DNA, the CDR3 is TGTGCCAGCAGCTCAAGGGTCTACACAGATACGCAGTATTTT. This chain connects TRBV11-2 to TRBJ2-3; no reliable D call. The CDR3 loop spans 14 amino acids. Germline CDR1 reads SGHAT; CDR2 reads FQNNGV. The V end lost 4 bases, the J end lost 2 bases, and 10 bases lay between the germline ends.

This clone was observed a few times. The chain combines TRBV5-4 with TRBJ1-1; D not resolved. V shed 3 bases and J shed 0 bases, with 12 bases lying between them. Germline V lookup: CDR1 SGHNT, CDR2 YYREEE (reference sequence). The CDR3 sequence is 15 residues long. CDR3 protein: CASSSRSLLNTEAFF. For the CDR3, the DNA is TGTGCCAGCAGCTCCCGGAGCCTTCTGAACACTGAAGCTTTCTTT.